A selection of T cell receptor beta chains follows, all from one sample in a study of cytomegalovirus exposure and HLA in healthy donors. Libraries were prepared by immunoSEQ multiplex PCR; TCRdb keeps only in-frame clonotypes and omits some of them. The profile shows some 170,000 clones, over 60% of them singletons. The sequenced material came from PBMCs. Receptors were obtained from a man aged 40-49 years in good health and CMV-seropositive. Each CDR3 is given with its conserved first and last residue. The D gene is left open where the match is weak. Part of the rows lack a size; the others show once, few, many or a class for expanded clones.

j_gene,abundance,d_gene,v_gene,CDR3nt,CDR3aa
TRBJ1-3,.,.,TRBV19,TGTGCCAGTAATGCGGTGAGCTCTGGAAACACCATATATTTT,CASNAVSSGNTIYF
TRBJ2-3,.,.,TRBV6-5,TGTGCCAGCAGTACCGACAGGTTCACAGATACGCAGTATTTT,CASSTDRFTDTQYF
TRBJ1-6,once,.,TRBV30,TGTGCCTGGACCCCAGGGAATTCACCCCTCCACTTT,CAWTPGNSPLHF
TRBJ2-2,.,TRBD2,TRBV7-9,TGTGCCAGCAGACACCTAGCGGGAGAGGACGGGGAGCTGTTTTTT,CASRHLAGEDGELFF
TRBJ2-2,.,.,TRBV5-1,TGCGCCAGCAGCTTGGCGGCGGGGACCGGGGAGCTGTTTTTT,CASSLAAGTGELFF
TRBJ2-5,.,TRBD2,TRBV9,TGTGCCAGCAGCGTAGTGGGACTAGCGGGAGTGGAGACCCAGTACTTC,CASSVVGLAGVETQYF
TRBJ1-5,.,.,TRBV27,TGTGCCAGCAGAAGTAGACAGTACAATCAGCCCCAGCATTTT,CASRSRQYNQPQHF
TRBJ2-3,.,TRBD2,TRBV5-8,TGTGCCAGCAAGGTATGGGCGGGAGGAGAAGATACGCAGTATTTT,CASKVWAGGEDTQYF
TRBJ2-1,.,.,TRBV28,TGTGCCAGCAACGTTAGGTCGGGACAAAGGAATGAGCAGTTCTTC,CASNVRSGQRNEQFF
TRBJ2-5,.,.,TRBV11-2,TGTGCCAGCAGCTTAACTGACCAAGAGACCCAGTACTTC,CASSLTDQETQYF
TRBJ1-5,.,TRBD1,TRBV30,TGTGCCTGGAGTCCACAGGGGGCTCAGCCCCAGCATTTT,CAWSPQGAQPQHF
TRBJ2-7,.,.,TRBV2,TGTGCCAGCAGTTATCAGGGCCCCTTCTACGAGCAGTACTTC,CASSYQGPFYEQYF
TRBJ2-3,.,.,TRBV6-1,TGTGCCAGCAGTCTACGGACAGTACCTAGAGATACGCAGTATTTT,CASSLRTVPRDTQYF
TRBJ1-2,.,TRBD1,TRBV2,TGTGCCAGCAGGGGACAGGCTCAAAACTATGGCTACACCTTC,CASRGQAQNYGYTF
TRBJ2-1,once,.,TRBV29-1,TGCAGCGTTGCGCTAGAGATGAGAAATGAGCAGTTCTTC,CSVALEMRNEQFF
TRBJ2-2,few,.,TRBV5-1,TGCGCCAGCAGACGAGGTGCAACCCCTAACACCGGGGAGCTGTTTTTT,CASRRGATPNTGELFF
TRBJ2-6,.,TRBD1,TRBV5-1,TGCGCCAGCAGCTTGCAACAGGGGGCGGTATCAGGGGCCAACGGCCTGACTTTC,CASSLQQGAVSGANGLTF
TRBJ2-3,few,TRBD1,TRBV5-1,TGCGCCAGCAGCTTGGGACAGGGGCCCTTTAGCACAGATACGCAGTATTTT,CASSLGQGPFSTDTQYF
TRBJ2-7,few,.,TRBV6-5,TGTGCCAGCAGTTACTCCTCGCAGGGCCACTACGAGCAGTACTTC,CASSYSSQGHYEQYF
TRBJ2-7,once,.,TRBV7-2,TGTGCCAGCAGCTTACAGGGGAACATCGGCTGCGAGCAGTACTTC,CASSLQGNIGCEQYF
TRBJ1-4,.,.,TRBV5-5,TGTGCCAGCAGCTTGGACCGCAGGGGAGGGTGGGCAACTAATGAAAAACTGTTTTTT,CASSLDRRGGWATNEKLFF
TRBJ1-3,few,TRBD1,TRBV5-1,TGCGCCAGCAGCCTTAAGGGCCCGGGACAGACATACTCTGGAAACACCATATATTTT,CASSLKGPGQTYSGNTIYF
TRBJ2-1,.,TRBD2,TRBV5-1,TGCGCCAGCAGCTTGGATAGCGGGACCTACAATGAGCAGTTCTTC,CASSLDSGTYNEQFF
TRBJ2-1,.,TRBD2,TRBV7-7,TGTGCCAGCAGCTTATACAGCGGGAGAAATGAGCAGTTCTTC,CASSLYSGRNEQFF
TRBJ2-3,.,.,TRBV2,TGTGCCAGCAGCATAAAGGTGCGGGATACGCAGTATTTT,CASSIKVRDTQYF
TRBJ2-1,.,.,TRBV29-1,TGCAGCGTTCGCGGGTTGAGCTCCTACAATGAGCAGTTCTTC,CSVRGLSSYNEQFF
TRBJ1-4,.,TRBD1,TRBV29-1,TGCAGCACCCGACAGGGGCCTAATGAAAAACTGTTTTTT,CSTRQGPNEKLFF
TRBJ2-7,.,TRBD2,TRBV5-1,TGCGCCAGCAGCATGTCGCTAGCGGGAGGCTACGAGCAGTACTTC,CASSMSLAGGYEQYF
TRBJ2-6,.,.,TRBV30,TGTGCCTGGAGTGCAGCCAGGGTTCCTGGGGCCAACGGCCTGACTTTC,CAWSAARVPGANGLTF
TRBJ1-5,.,.,TRBV10-3,TGTGCCATCGGAGAACAAACTCAGCCCCAGCATTTT,CAIGEQTQPQHF
TRBJ1-1,.,.,TRBV6-1,TGTGCCAGCAGGGGGCGGTACACTGAAGCTTTCTTT,CASRGRYTEAFF
TRBJ1-1,.,TRBD1,TRBV7-6,TGTGCCAGCAGCCCATGGACAGGGGGGAACACTGAAGCTTTCTTT,CASSPWTGGNTEAFF
TRBJ2-1,.,.,TRBV11-2,TGTGCCAGCAGCTTAGACAGATTGACCTACAATGAGCAGTTCTTC,CASSLDRLTYNEQFF
TRBJ2-5,.,TRBD2,TRBV5-4,TGTGCCAGCAGCCTGGCGAGGGGGACTAGCGTGAACCAAGAGACCCAGTACTTC,CASSLARGTSVNQETQYF
TRBJ2-5,.,TRBD1,TRBV29-1,TGCAGCAGCCGAGAGTCCGGACAGGGAGAGACCCAGTACTTC,CSSRESGQGETQYF
TRBJ1-5,.,TRBD1,TRBV19,TGTGCCAGTTCGTCCGGGACAGATCAGCCCCAGCATTTT,CASSSGTDQPQHF
TRBJ2-2,few,TRBD1,TRBV27,TGTGCCAGCAGACCGCTGGGACAGGGGTTGCTGGGGGAGCTGTTTTTT,CASRPLGQGLLGELFF
TRBJ2-7,once,.,TRBV18,TGTGCCAGCTCATCCCCTTCTGTAGTGGAGCAGTACTTC,CASSSPSVVEQYF
TRBJ2-7,once,.,TRBV10-3,TGTGCCATCAGTGCAGACTTTAAACCCTACGAGCAGTACTTC,CAISADFKPYEQYF